The present TCR beta chain was sequenced within a study of CD8+CD57+ T cells in acquired aplastic anemia. As for the study in general: Each DNA sample taken from sorted CD4+ and CD8+ cells came to around 2.9 ug on average.

TCR beta VDJ combinations and CDR3 sequences were profiled from genomic DNA. TCRdb reanalysed the reads using MiXCR and keeps one entry per CDR3 protein. The sample consists of about 160,000 distinct CDR3 sequences, over 55% of them appearing once. About this clonotype: Its antigen is currently unknown.

General study points: Around 29 CD8+ CDR3 sequences were shared between patients and controls.

Flow cytometry had shown expanded CD8+CD57+ cells in the patients chosen for sequencing. All patients had severe acquired aplastic anemia. Patients had not yet gotten any therapy when their blood was taken for sampling. What was sequenced was sorted CD4+, CD8+, or CD8+CD57+ T cells (not recorded which) from PBMCs. The receptor was isolated from a human donor with aplastic anemia.

Here the CDR3 reads CASSEDGTQYF. The CDR3 region has the DNA TGCGCCAGCAGCGAGGACGGTACGCAGTATTTT. This sequence joins TRBV5-1 and TRBJ2-3, with D unresolved. Germline values: CDR1 SGHRS, CDR2 YFSETQ. Trimming removed 4 bases at V and 8 bases at J, with 8 bases between. CDR3 length: 11 amino acids.